Here is one T cell receptor (beta chain) with its context. Its antigen is not identified. In total, each donor contributed a single heparinised blood draw that averaged about 100 mL. This sample was taken from a study of beta chain features in type 1 diabetes. The wider study: What patients shared with healthy donors was a similar profile of age, gender and cell yields. The study's findings and limits: A moderate, significant TCRB CDR3 shortening appeared in type 1 diabetes across four CD4+ subsets. A pattern of fewer insertions and more deletions at VDJ junctions was seen in type 1 diabetes patients.

Expressed TCRB transcripts got sequenced, as all isolated RNA was reverse transcribed. The data were produced by immunoSEQ multiplex PCR, yet TCRdb's version contains in-frame clones alone and is incomplete. The top ten hold roughly 0.75% of the sample, which has around 130,000 clones, about 10% seen once. Germline CDR1 and CDR2: SEHNR and FQNEAQ (reference sequence). This CDR3 comprises 15 residues. Trimming at V came to 5 bases and at J to 7 bases, leaving 4 bases not matched to a gene. V gene TRBV7-9 combines with J gene TRBJ1-6, with TRBD1 identical over 11 bases. What was sequenced was central memory CD4+ T cells from blood. The receptor was isolated from a young man with type 1 diabetes. CDR3 sequence reads: CASSAGTGGNSPLHF. CDR3 DNA sequence: TGTGCCAGCAGCGCTGGGACAGGGGGGAATTCACCCCTCCACTTT.